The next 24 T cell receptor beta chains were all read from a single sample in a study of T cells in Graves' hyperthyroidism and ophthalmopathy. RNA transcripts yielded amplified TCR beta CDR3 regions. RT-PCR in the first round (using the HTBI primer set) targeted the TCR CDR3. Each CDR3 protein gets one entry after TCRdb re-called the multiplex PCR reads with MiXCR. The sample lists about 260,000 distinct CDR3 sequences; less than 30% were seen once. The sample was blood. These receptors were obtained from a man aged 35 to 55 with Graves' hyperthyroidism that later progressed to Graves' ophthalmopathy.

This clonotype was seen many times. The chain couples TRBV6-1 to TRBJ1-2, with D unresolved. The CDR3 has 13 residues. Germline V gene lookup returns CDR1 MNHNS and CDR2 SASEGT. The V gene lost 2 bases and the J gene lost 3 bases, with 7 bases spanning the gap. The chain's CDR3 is CASSENTDYGYTF. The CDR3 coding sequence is TGTGCCAGCAGTGAAAACACGGACTATGGCTACACCTTC.

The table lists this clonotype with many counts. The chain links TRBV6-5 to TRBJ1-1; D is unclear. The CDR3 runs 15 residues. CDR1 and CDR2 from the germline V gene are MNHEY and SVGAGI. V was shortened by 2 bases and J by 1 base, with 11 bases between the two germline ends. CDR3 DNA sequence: TGTGCCAGCAGTTACCCGTCAAGCAGGAACACTGAAGCTTTCTTT. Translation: CASSYPSSRNTEAFF.

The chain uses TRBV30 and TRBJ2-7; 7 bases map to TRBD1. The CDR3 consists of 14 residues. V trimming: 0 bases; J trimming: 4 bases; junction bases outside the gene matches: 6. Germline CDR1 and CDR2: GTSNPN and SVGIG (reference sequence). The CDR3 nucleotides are TGTGCCTGGAGTGTGCCCCAGGGGGTGTACGAGCAGTACTTC. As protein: CAWSVPQGVYEQYF.

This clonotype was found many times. CDR3 protein: CASSGQLSYEQYF. CDR3 DNA: TGTGCCAGCTCGGGACAGCTCTCCTACGAGCAGTACTTC. This chain joins TRBV2 and TRBJ2-7, with 7 bases that match TRBD1. V dropped 8 bases and J dropped 0; count of bases not matched to a gene: 4. Germline-derived CDR1 and CDR2 are SNHLY and FYNNEI. The CDR3 is made up of 13 amino acids.

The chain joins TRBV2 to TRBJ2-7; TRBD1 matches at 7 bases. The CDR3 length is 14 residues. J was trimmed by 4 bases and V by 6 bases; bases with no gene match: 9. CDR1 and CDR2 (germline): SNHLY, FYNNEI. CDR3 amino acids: CASSGDRIWYEQYF. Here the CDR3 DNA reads TGTGCCAGCAGCGGGGACAGAATTTGGTACGAGCAGTACTTC.

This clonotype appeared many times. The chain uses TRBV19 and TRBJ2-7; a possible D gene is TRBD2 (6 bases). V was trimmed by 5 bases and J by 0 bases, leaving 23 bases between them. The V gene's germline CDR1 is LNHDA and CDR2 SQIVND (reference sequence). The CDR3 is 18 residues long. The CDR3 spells CASSESAFASAISYEQYF. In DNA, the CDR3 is TGTGCCAGTAGTGAATCGGCATTCGCTAGCGCGATCTCCTACGAGCAGTACTTC.

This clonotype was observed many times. The CDR3 bases are TGTGCCAGCAGCCGCGGACTAGCGGGAGGCCAAGAGACCCAGTACTTC. It codes for CASSRGLAGGQETQYF. The chain couples TRBV3-1 to TRBJ2-5, with TRBD2 matching over 14 bases. This CDR3 is built from 16 residues. V was clipped by 4 bases and J by 1 base; unmatched bases: 2. Germline V gene sequence: CDR1 LGHDT, CDR2 YNNKEL (reference sequence).

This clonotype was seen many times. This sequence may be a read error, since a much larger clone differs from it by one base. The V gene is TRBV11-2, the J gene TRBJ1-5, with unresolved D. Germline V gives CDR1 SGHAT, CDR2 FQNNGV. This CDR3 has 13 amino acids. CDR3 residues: CASSLVANQPRHF. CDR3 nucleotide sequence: TGTGCCAGCAGCTTAGTGGCTAATCAGCCCCGGCATTTT.

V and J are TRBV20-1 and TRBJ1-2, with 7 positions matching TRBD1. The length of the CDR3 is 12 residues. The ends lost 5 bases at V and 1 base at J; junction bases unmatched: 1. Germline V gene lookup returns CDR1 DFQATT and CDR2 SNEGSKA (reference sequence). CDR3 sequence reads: CSAGDSNYGYTF. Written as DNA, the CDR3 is TGCAGTGCTGGGGACAGTAACTATGGCTACACCTTC.

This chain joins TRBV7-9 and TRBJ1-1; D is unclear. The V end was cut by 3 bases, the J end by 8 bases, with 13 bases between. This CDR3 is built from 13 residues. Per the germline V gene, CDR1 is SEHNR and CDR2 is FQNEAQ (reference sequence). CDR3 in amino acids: CASSFPGAYEAFF. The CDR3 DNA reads TGTGCCAGCAGCTTCCCAGGAGCCTACGAAGCTTTCTTT.

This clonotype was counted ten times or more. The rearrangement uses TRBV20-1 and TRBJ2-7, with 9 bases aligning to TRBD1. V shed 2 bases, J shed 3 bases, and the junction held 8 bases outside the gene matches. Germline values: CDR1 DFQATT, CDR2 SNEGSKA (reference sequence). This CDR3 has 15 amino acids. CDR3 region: CSARSPTGGGYEQYF. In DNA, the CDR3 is TGCAGTGCTAGATCCCCTACAGGGGGCGGCTACGAGCAGTACTTC.

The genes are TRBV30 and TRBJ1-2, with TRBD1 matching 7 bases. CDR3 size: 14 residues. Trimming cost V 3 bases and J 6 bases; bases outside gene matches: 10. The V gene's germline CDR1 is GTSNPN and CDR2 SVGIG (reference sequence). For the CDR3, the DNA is TGTGCCTGGAGGGGACAGACACTAACCGATGGCTACACCTTC. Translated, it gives CAWRGQTLTDGYTF.

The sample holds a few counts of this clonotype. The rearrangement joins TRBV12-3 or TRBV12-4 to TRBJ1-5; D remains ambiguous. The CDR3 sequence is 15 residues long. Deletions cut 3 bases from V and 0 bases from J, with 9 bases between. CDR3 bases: TGTGCCAGCAGTTTCAACGCGGATAGCAATCAGCCCCAGCATTTT. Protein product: CASSFNADSNQPQHF.

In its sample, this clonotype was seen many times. The CDR3 nucleotides read TGTGCCAGCTCCATGCGGGCAGGGGGTCCCAAAAACATTCAGTACTTC. As protein: CASSMRAGGPKNIQYF. This chain joins TRBV6-1 and TRBJ2-4; TRBD1 matches at 7 bases. V gave up 8 bases and J gave up 2 bases; unmatched junction bases: 12. This CDR3 has 16 residues. From germline, CDR1 is MNHNS and CDR2 SASEGT.

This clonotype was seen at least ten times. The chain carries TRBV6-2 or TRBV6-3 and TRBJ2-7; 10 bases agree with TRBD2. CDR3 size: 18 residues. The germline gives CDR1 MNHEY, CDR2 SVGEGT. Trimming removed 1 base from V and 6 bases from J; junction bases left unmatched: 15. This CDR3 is CASSYFGDLATSGIEQYF. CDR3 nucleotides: TGTGCCAGCAGTTACTTTGGAGACCTCGCCACTAGCGGGATCGAGCAGTACTTC.

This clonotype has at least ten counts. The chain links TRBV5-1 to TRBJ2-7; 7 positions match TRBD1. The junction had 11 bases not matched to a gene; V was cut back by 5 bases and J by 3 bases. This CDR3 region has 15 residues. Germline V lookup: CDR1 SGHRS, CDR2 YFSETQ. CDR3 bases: TGCGCCAGCAGTTACTGGACAGGCCAAATCTACGAGCAGTACTTC. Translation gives CASSYWTGQIYEQYF. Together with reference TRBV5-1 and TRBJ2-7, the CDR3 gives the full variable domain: KAGVTQTPRYLIKTRGQQVTLSCSPISGHRSVSWYQQTPGQGLQFLFEYFSETQRNKGNFPGRFSGRQFSNSRSEMNVSTLELGDSALYLCASSYWTGQIYEQYFGPGTRLTVT.

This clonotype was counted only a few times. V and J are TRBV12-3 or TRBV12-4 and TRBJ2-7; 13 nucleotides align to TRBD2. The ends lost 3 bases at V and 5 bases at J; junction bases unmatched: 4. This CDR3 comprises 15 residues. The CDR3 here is CASSFGLAGVHEQYF. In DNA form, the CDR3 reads TGTGCCAGCAGTTTCGGACTAGCGGGAGTTCACGAGCAGTACTTC.

The CDR3 bases are TGTGCCAGCAGCTCAACCGGGACTAGCGCCCAAGAGACCCAGTACTTC. Its protein product is CASSSTGTSAQETQYF. The J gene is TRBJ2-5, the V gene TRBV7-2; 10 bases match TRBD2. Trimming cost V 4 bases and J 1 base; bases outside gene matches: 6. This CDR3 is 16 amino acids long. The germline V gene encodes CDR1 SGHTA and CDR2 FQGNSA.

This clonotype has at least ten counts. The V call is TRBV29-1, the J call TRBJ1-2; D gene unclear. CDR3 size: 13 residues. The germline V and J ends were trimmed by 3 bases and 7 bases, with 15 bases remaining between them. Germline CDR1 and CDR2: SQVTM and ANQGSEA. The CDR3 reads CSVEWADSLGYTF. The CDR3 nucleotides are TGCAGCGTTGAGTGGGCAGATAGCCTTGGCTACACCTTC.

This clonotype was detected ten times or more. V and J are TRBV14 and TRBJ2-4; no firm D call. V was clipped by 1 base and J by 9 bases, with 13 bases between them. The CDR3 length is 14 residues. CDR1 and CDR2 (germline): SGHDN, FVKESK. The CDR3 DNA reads TGTGCCAGCAGCCAAGTAGGGCTGAGAGGCATTCAGTACTTC. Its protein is CASSQVGLRGIQYF.

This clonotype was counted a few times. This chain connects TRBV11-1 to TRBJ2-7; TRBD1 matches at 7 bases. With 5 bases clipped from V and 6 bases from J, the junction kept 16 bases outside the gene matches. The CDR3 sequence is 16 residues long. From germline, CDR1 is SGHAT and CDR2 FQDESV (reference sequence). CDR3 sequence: CASSLRSGTVSVEQYF. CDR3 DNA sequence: TGTGCCAGCAGCCTGAGATCCGGGACAGTCTCTGTCGAGCAGTACTTC. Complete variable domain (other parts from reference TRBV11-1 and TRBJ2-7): EAEVAQSPRYKITEKSQAVAFWCDPISGHATLYWYRQILGQGPELLVQFQDESVVDDSQLPKDRFSAERLKGVDSTLKIQPAELGDSAMYLCASSLRSGTVSVEQYFGPGTRLTVT.

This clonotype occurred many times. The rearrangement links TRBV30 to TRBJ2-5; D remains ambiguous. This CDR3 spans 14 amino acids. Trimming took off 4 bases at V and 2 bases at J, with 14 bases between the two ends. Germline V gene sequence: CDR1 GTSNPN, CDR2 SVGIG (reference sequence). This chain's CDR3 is CAWNKRGIQETQYF. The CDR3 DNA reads TGTGCCTGGAACAAAAGAGGTATTCAAGAGACCCAGTACTTC.

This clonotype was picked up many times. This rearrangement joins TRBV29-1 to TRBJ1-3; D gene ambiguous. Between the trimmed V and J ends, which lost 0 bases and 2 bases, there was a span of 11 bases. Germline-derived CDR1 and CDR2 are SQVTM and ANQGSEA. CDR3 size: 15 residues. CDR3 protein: CSVEDQYDTGNTIYF. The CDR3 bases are TGCAGCGTTGAAGATCAGTACGACACTGGAAACACCATATATTTT.

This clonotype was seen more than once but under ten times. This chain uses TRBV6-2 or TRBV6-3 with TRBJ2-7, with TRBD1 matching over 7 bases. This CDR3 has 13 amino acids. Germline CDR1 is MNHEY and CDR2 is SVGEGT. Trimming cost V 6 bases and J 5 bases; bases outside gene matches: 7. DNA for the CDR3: TGTGCCAGCAGCCTCGGACAGGTAAACGAGCAGTACTTC. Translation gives CASSLGQVNEQYF.